These T cell receptor beta chains were read from a single sample in a study of CD8+ T cells in alopecia areata. The protocol was immunoSEQ multiplex PCR, while the TCRdb copy is restricted to in-frame clones and leaves out a portion. The data contain 250,000 to 350,000 clones, 45% to 70% of them singletons. The sequencing used CD4+ T cells sorted from blood, collected around week 53, from a patient treated with tofacitinib. Receptor source: a human donor with alopecia areata. Each CDR3 is given with its conserved first and last residue. The D gene is left open where the match is weak. The size field is filled for only some rows; it gives once, few, many or a size class.

V gene,J gene,clone size,D gene,CDR3 DNA,CDR3 protein
TRBV13,TRBJ1-6,few,-,TGTGCCAGCAGCTTACGGCTGGTCGACTCACCCCTCCACTTT,CASSLRLVDSPLHF
TRBV29-1,TRBJ1-2,-,TRBD1,TGCAGCGTTGGAACCGGGACAGATAACTATGGCTACACCTTC,CSVGTGTDNYGYTF
TRBV27,TRBJ1-2,-,-,TGTGCCAGCAGTTTATTACGCGGGGCACATGGCTACACCTTC,CASSLLRGAHGYTF
TRBV18,TRBJ2-5,-,TRBD1,TGTGCCAGCTCACCTCGCCCTCTGGACAGGGTCAATTCTCAAGAGACCCAGTACTTC,CASSPRPLDRVNSQETQYF
TRBV23-1,TRBJ1-2,-,-,TGCGCCAGCACCCTTTGGGCCAGCGGCTATGGCTACACCTTC,CASTLWASGYGYTF
TRBV10-3,TRBJ2-6,few,-,TGTGCCATCAACAGAGCTAATCTCTCTGGGGCCAACGTCCTGACTTTC,CAINRANLSGANVLTF
TRBV7-3,TRBJ2-7,once,-,TGTGCCAGCAGCTCCTCCTTGACTAGCTACGAGCAGTACTTC,CASSSSLTSYEQYF
TRBV5-1,TRBJ2-5,-,TRBD1,TGCGCCAGTGGGCTGCAGACAGGGGGCGCAGAGACCCAGTACTTC,CASGLQTGGAETQYF
TRBV6-6,TRBJ1-1,-,-,TGTGCCAGCAGTTACCCCGGCCGGCTGAACACTGAAGCTTTCTTT,CASSYPGRLNTEAFF
TRBV29-1,TRBJ2-1,-,TRBD1,TGCAGCGTTGCGACAGGGGATGAGCAGTTCTTC,CSVATGDEQFF
TRBV25-1,TRBJ2-5,-,TRBD1,TGTGCCAGCAGTGAATGGGGCAGGGGGTCGGTGGAGACCCAGTACTTC,CASSEWGRGSVETQYF
TRBV11-2,TRBJ2-7,-,-,TGTGCCAGCAGCTTAGTTCTGGGGGCGAGATACGAGCAGTACTTC,CASSLVLGARYEQYF
TRBV19,TRBJ1-1,-,-,TGTGCCAGTAGTTCTCCGGGACCGAGTGAAGCTTTCTTT,CASSSPGPSEAFF
TRBV29-1,TRBJ2-6,few,-,TGCAGCGTTGACTCGGGACACGGAATCTCTGGGGCCAACGTCCTGACTTTC,CSVDSGHGISGANVLTF
TRBV30,TRBJ2-3,-,TRBD2,TGTGCCTGGAGTGGGGGTGCGGGGGTGGCAGATACGCAGTATTTT,CAWSGGAGVADTQYF
TRBV29-1,TRBJ1-4,-,TRBD1,TGCAGCGTCGCCAGGGGGGATGAAAAACTGTTTTTT,CSVARGDEKLFF
TRBV27,TRBJ2-3,-,-,TGTGCCAGCAGCCACGGGACGCCGAGCACAGATACGCAGTATTTT,CASSHGTPSTDTQYF
TRBV5-6,TRBJ1-1,-,-,TGTGCCAGCAGCTTTTCAGGGGTTCCCGAAGCTTTCTTT,CASSFSGVPEAFF
TRBV19,TRBJ1-1,-,-,TGTGCCAGTCGGGCGGGCGTTCTTGACACTGAAGCTTTCTTT,CASRAGVLDTEAFF
TRBV2,TRBJ2-4,few,-,TGTGCCAGCAGTCCGGACCTGGGGGCCAAAAACATTCAGTACTTC,CASSPDLGAKNIQYF
TRBV7-8,TRBJ1-5,once,-,TGTGCCAGCAGCTCGACGGGCTATAGCCAGCCCCAGCATTTT,CASSSTGYSQPQHF
TRBV7-9,TRBJ1-2,-,-,TGTGCCAGCAGTTTGGACAGTGATAACTATGGCTACACCTTC,CASSLDSDNYGYTF
TRBV7-9,TRBJ1-6,-,-,TGTGCCAGCAGCTCCGTAAATTCACCCCTCCACTTT,CASSSVNSPLHF
TRBV27,TRBJ1-1,-,-,TGTGCCAGCAGTCCGTACCGCTGGCGCACTCTTAGGTCGAACACTGAAGCTTTCTTT,CASSPYRWRTLRSNTEAFF
TRBV6-1,TRBJ2-5,-,-,TGTGCCAGCAGTGGCACTAGCAAAGAGACCCAGTACTTC,CASSGTSKETQYF
TRBV11-2,TRBJ2-7,-,-,TGTGCCAGCAGCTTTCGACCCAACCTAGGCCACTACGAGCAGTACTTC,CASSFRPNLGHYEQYF
TRBV7-6,TRBJ2-1,-,TRBD1,TGTGCCAGCAGCTTAGCGCCTGACAGGGGAGCAATTAATGAGCAGTTCTTC,CASSLAPDRGAINEQFF
TRBV7-9,TRBJ2-4,-,-,TGTGCCAGCAGCTTAGAGTTAGTAAACATTCAGTACTTC,CASSLELVNIQYF
TRBV9,TRBJ2-5,few,-,TGTGCCAGCAGCCCCGGGGGGCTGATTCAAGAGACCCAGTACTTC,CASSPGGLIQETQYF
TRBV9,TRBJ2-7,few,TRBD1,TGTGCCAGCAGCGTAAGACAGGGTGGGGAGCAGTACTTC,CASSVRQGGEQYF
TRBV6-5,TRBJ2-1,-,-,TGTGCCAGCAGGGACCCGGATTGGGCTTACAATGAGCAGTTCTTC,CASRDPDWAYNEQFF
TRBV5-4,TRBJ2-1,-,TRBD2,TGTGCCAGCAGCTTCTGGCTAGCGGGGGCCAATGAGCAGTTCTTC,CASSFWLAGANEQFF
TRBV27,TRBJ1-6,-,-,TGTGCCAGCAGTTTAAGGGAGGGAAGATCACCCCTCCACTTT,CASSLREGRSPLHF
TRBV6-6,TRBJ2-5,few,-,TGTGCCAGCAGTTACAACTCGGATGGCGAGACCCAGTACTTC,CASSYNSDGETQYF
TRBV4-2,TRBJ2-1,-,TRBD2,TGTGCCAGCAGCCAAGCAGCGGGGGAGGATGAGCAGTTCTTC,CASSQAAGEDEQFF
TRBV7-8,TRBJ1-4,-,-,TGTGCCAGCAGCCCCACCCCGGGACATTTGGGAAAACTGTTTTTT,CASSPTPGHLGKLFF
TRBV11-2,TRBJ2-5,-,TRBD2,TGTGCCAGCAGCTCCGCGATAGCGGGGGAGACCCAGTACTTC,CASSSAIAGETQYF
TRBV10-2,TRBJ2-5,-,TRBD2,TGCGCCAGCAGGACCGGGACTACCGGAGAGACCCAGTACTTC,CASRTGTTGETQYF
TRBV29-1,TRBJ1-1,few,TRBD1,TGCAGCGTTGACAGGACAGGGAATAGGTGGAACACTGAAGCTTTCTTT,CSVDRTGNRWNTEAFF
TRBV7-2,TRBJ1-2,-,-,TGTGCCAGCAGCTTAGTCGCCAGAAACTATGGCTACACCTTC,CASSLVARNYGYTF
TRBV30,TRBJ1-2,-,TRBD1,TGTGCCTGGAGTGGGGACAGCGGCTATAGCTACACCTTC,CAWSGDSGYSYTF
TRBV5-1,TRBJ2-5,-,-,TGCGCCAGCAGCTTTGAATCTCAAGAGACCCAGTACTTC,CASSFESQETQYF
TRBV27,TRBJ2-7,-,TRBD2,TGTGCCAGCAGTCTACGCCCACGAGTAGCGGGGCTAGTCTACGAGCAGTACTTC,CASSLRPRVAGLVYEQYF
TRBV2,TRBJ1-1,-,-,TGTGCCAGCTCAGCTTACAGAGCAAGGGAAACTGAAGCTTTCTTT,CASSAYRARETEAFF
TRBV5-1,TRBJ2-5,-,TRBD2,TGCGCCAGCAGCTGGGGGACTACAGAAGAGACCCAGTACTTC,CASSWGTTEETQYF
TRBV9,TRBJ2-3,-,TRBD2,TGTGCCAGCAGCGTAAGCGGGGGGGCAGATACGCAGTATTTT,CASSVSGGADTQYF
TRBV29-1,TRBJ1-1,few,-,TGCAGCATAACCCGGGACATGAACACTGAAGCTTTCTTT,CSITRDMNTEAFF
TRBV29-1,TRBJ1-3,-,-,TGCAGCGTTGAAGATCAGGCGGCTGGAAACACCATATATTTT,CSVEDQAAGNTIYF
TRBV10-3,TRBJ2-7,-,TRBD1,TGTGCCATCAGTGAAACTAGACAGGGCCACGAGCAGTACTTC,CAISETRQGHEQYF
TRBV6-5,TRBJ2-7,-,TRBD2,TGTGCCAGCAGTTCACGGGCGGGGGGACCTACGGAGCAGTACTTC,CASSSRAGGPTEQYF
TRBV15,TRBJ2-3,-,TRBD1,TGTGCCACCAGCAGAATAACAGGGGGGAGCACAGATACGCAGTATTTT,CATSRITGGSTDTQYF
TRBV29-1,TRBJ1-2,-,-,TGCAGCGTCTCCGGTGGGGGAGATGGCTACACCTTC,CSVSGGGDGYTF